This T cell receptor beta chain was captured by sequencing in a study of T cell responses to AZD1222 COVID-19 vaccine. General study findings and limits: Donor demographics were predominantly white British with a female majority; clonal diversity may be underestimated. Close to half of all spike-specific TCRs reportedly target regions of the variants that are unmutated.

Concerning this clone: Its target is unknown. The sample has other DNA sequences that encode this CDR3 too.

V lost 2 bases, J lost 2 bases, and 11 bases lay in between. This CDR3 contains 15 residues. The germline V gene encodes CDR1 MNHEY and CDR2 SVGAGI. Sequenced by immunoSEQ multiplex PCR; TCRdb stores in-frame clones only, minus some. This sample has over 150,000 clones; about nine tenths occur once, and the top ten carry less than 1.6%. The receptor's source is an adult in good health. Here the sequenced sample was peripheral blood, taken on day 0 of AZD1222 vaccination. The genes are TRBV6-5 and TRBJ2-3, with D perhaps given as TRBD1 or TRBD2 (5 bases each). CDR3 amino acids: CASSYSRGVTDTQYF. As DNA, the CDR3 is TGTGCCAGCAGTTACAGCAGAGGGGTCACAGATACGCAGTATTTT.